Included here is one TCR beta chain sequence, with context. The antigen this receptor binds is unknown. No much larger clonotype is one base removed from it; base qualities were not supplied. The entry originates in a study of beta chain features in type 1 diabetes (dated by TCRdb to between 2018 and 2020). Study-level background: Patients and healthy donors did not differ in mean age, gender distribution, total cell number or subset yield. Across all samples, about 110 million sorted cells were examined, and cell number per subset correlated strongly with RNA yield. The study compared the TCRB repertoires of sorted circulating CD4+ T cell subsets in recently diagnosed type 1 diabetes patients with those in matched healthy donors. Regulatory and stem cell-like memory subsets were isolated from only 8 patients and roughly eight healthy donors, whereas naive and central memory subsets came from all 30 or so donors. General study outcomes and caveats: HLA sub-analyses involved small numbers of individuals, so any influence of HLA type on TCRB rearrangement remained unresolved. A moderate but significant shortening of TCRB CDR3 length was observed in type 1 diabetes patients in all four CD4+ subsets. Because cDNA rather than genomic DNA was sequenced, highly expressing activated cells could have been over-represented, although no difference in activation and CD3 levels was found between groups. Patients with type 1 diabetes made fewer insertions and deleted more nucleotides at VDJ recombination sites, implying thymic rearrangement abnormalities. Naive, central memory and regulatory TCRB repertoires appeared more similar among patients than among healthy donors. PCR might favor shorter templates, but patient and control samples were amplified and corrected together, so any skew would affect both groups equally.

All of the isolated RNA was reverse transcribed with the High Capacity cDNA Reverse Transcription Kit, so expressed TCRB transcripts were sequenced. Deep immunoSEQ sequencing was performed on naive, central memory and regulatory T cell samples, with an average of roughly 3.3 million total reads per sample. After sorted cells were lysed in RLT buffer, RNA was extracted with DNase-treated RNeasy Micro or Mini kits, with the choice depending on cell number. Each cell subset was processed on its own to prevent cross-contamination, while patient and healthy donor samples were processed together. The immunoSEQ multiplex PCR was used to amplify TCRB sequences from cDNA, generating 87-bp fragments that spanned the CDR3 region. Amplicons were sequenced on the Illumina HiSeq platform. In the paper's pipeline: Synthetic template baselines were used to correct PCR bias computationally, reads within Hamming distance 2 were collapsed together, and singletons that could not be merged were discarded. Reads were aligned against IMGT so that V, D and J genes, CDR3 length and insertions or deletions at six rearrangement sites could be assigned. Within each subset, clonotype counts were normalized to sorted cell number, after which true diversity and Gini coefficients were computed with the tcR R package. The overlap coefficient, calculated on TCRB nucleotide sequences, was used to quantify repertoire sharing. Out-of-frame TCRB sequences from naive cells were analyzed to stand in for the pre-selection repertoire. Here the immuneACCESS table is served through TCRdb, limited to in-frame sequences with V and J called. Missing clones are a known gap in these copies; in checked studies unresolved V genes cover under half, and the rest lacks a known reason. That table supplies the V and J calls and clone size; D and trimming were determined from the DNA. In this sample the table shows 400,000 to 550,000 clones, roughly 10% of which occur a single time. The top ten clonotypes cover approximately 0.05% of the sample.

A single peripheral blood draw of 95 to 150 mL on average was collected from each donor into heparinised tubes. A BD FACSAria II was used to sort naive, central memory, regulatory and stem cell-like memory CD4+ T cells with a panel that included CD45RO, CCR7, CD25, CD127, CD95 and CD27. Every sorted population had a purity above 98%. Right away, PBMCs were isolated by Lymphoprep density gradient centrifugation and were stained directly, with no culture step. Samples were stained and sorted in pairs, with one healthy donor and one patient per experiment, so that batch effects were minimized. V is pruned by 3 bases and J by 4 bases, leaving 4 bases of the junction without a gene match. Sequences SGHTA (CDR1) and FQGNSA (CDR2) are obtained from the germline V gene. Reading from cysteine to phenylalanine, the CDR3 counts 14 amino acids. The retained sequence is limited to the CDR3, 42 bases, with the frame set at the first base.

The chain uses TRBV7-2 and TRBJ2-5; 8 central nucleotides agree with TRBD1. The clonotype comes from a woman aged 18-29 years in good health. Sequencing used naive CD4+ T cells from blood. The cell subset or site label, read with the paper, signifies: true naive CD4+ T cells. The DNA sequence is as follows: TGTGCCAGCAGCTTGTTGGGGACAGGAGAGACCCAGTACTTC. The encoded protein is CASSLLGTGETQYF.